What follows are 8 T cell receptor beta chains derived from one specimen sequenced in a study of beta chain features in type 1 diabetes. General study points: All four CD4+ subsets of Type 1 diabetes patients contained TCRB CDR3s that were moderately but significantly shorter.

Their antigens remain unidentified. The study reverse transcribed the entire isolated RNA, so it sequenced expressed TCRB transcripts. Profiling relied on immunoSEQ multiplex PCR, and the TCRdb table lists in-frame clones only, not all of them. There are more than 550,000 clones in the sample; over 12% occur only once, and nearly 0.04% lies in the top ten. Material for sequencing was naive CD4+ T cells from blood. Source of these receptors: a man between 18 and 29 years old with type 1 diabetes.

The J gene is TRBJ2-1, the V gene TRBV14, with TRBD2 identical over 11 bases. The CDR3 runs 16 residues. In germline, CDR1 is SGHDN, CDR2 FVKESK. The V and J ends lost 3 bases and 4 bases, in that order; junction bases with no gene match: 5. For the CDR3, the DNA is TGTGCCAGCAGCCACACTACTAGCGGGGGTTACAATGAGCAGTTCTTC. Protein sequence: CASSHTTSGGYNEQFF.

The chain links TRBV30 to TRBJ1-2, with 7 positions matching TRBD1. The CDR3 loop spans 16 amino acids. V lost 0 bases to trimming and J lost 4 bases; unmatched junction nucleotides: 11. Germline V gene sequence: CDR1 GTSNPN, CDR2 SVGIG (reference sequence). The CDR3 reads CAWSVTGQALVYGYTF. The CDR3 bases are TGTGCCTGGAGTGTGACAGGGCAGGCGTTGGTCTATGGCTACACCTTC. The full variable domain, completed using reference TRBV30 and TRBJ1-2, is SQTIHQWPATLVQPVGSPLSLECTVEGTSNPNLYWYRQAAGRGLQLLFYSVGIGQISSEVPQNLSASRPQDRQFILSSKKLLLSDSGFYLCAWSVTGQALVYGYTFGSGTRLTVV.

The chain employs TRBV11-2 and TRBJ2-1; possibly TRBD1 or TRBD2 for D (5 bases each). The ends were cut back, 1 base at V and 9 bases at J, with 13 bases in the middle. Germline CDR1 and CDR2: SGHAT and FQNNGV. The CDR3 loop spans 14 amino acids. The CDR3 DNA sequence: TGTGCCAGCAGCTTAGGTATGGGGGTGAGTGAGCAGTTCTTC. The encoded protein is CASSLGMGVSEQFF.

V gene TRBV7-3 combines with J gene TRBJ1-2, with no clear D. Per the germline V gene, CDR1 is SGHTA and CDR2 is FQGTGA. The CDR3 sequence is 15 residues long. V dropped 1 base and J dropped 3 bases, with 12 bases sitting between them. The CDR3 DNA reads as TGTGCCAGCAGCTTAAGGGGAGGGAACGACTATGGCTACACCTTC. This gives the protein CASSLRGGNDYGYTF.

The rearrangement links TRBV7-6 to TRBJ2-5; 8 bases align to TRBD1. V lost 3 bases to trimming and J lost 2 bases; unmatched junction nucleotides: 11. This CDR3 contains 17 residues. Germline lookup yields CDR1 SGHVS and CDR2 FNYEAQ. The CDR3 sequence: CASSLGPGGSPQETQYF. The CDR3 DNA sequence: TGTGCCAGCAGCTTGGGACCAGGGGGCTCCCCACAAGAGACCCAGTACTTC. Full variable domain (missing parts from reference TRBV7-6 and TRBJ2-5): GAGVSQSPRYKVTKRGQDVALRCDPISGHVSLYWYRQALGQGPEFLTYFNYEAQQDKSGLPNDRFSAERPEGSISTLTIQRTEQRDSAMYRCASSLGPGGSPQETQYFGPGTRLLVL.

This clone was seen a few times. The genes are TRBV30 and TRBJ1-2; tentative D call: TRBD1 (6 bases). V was trimmed by 2 bases and J by 5 bases, leaving 15 bases between them. The length of the CDR3 is 14 residues. Germline V lookup: CDR1 GTSNPN, CDR2 SVGIG (reference sequence). The CDR3 spells CAWSSSQGWYGYTF. The CDR3 nucleotides are TGTGCCTGGAGTTCAAGTCAGGGGTGGTATGGCTACACCTTC.

The chain links TRBV5-4 to TRBJ2-3; 10 positions match TRBD2. Germline V CDR1 and CDR2: SGHNT, YYREEE (reference sequence). V gave up 4 bases and J gave up 0 bases; unmatched junction bases: 2. The CDR3 extends over 15 amino acids. The CDR3 DNA reads as TGTGCCAGCAGCCTAGCGGGAGCCAGCACAGATACGCAGTATTTT. Its translation: CASSLAGASTDTQYF.

The chain joins TRBV7-2 to TRBJ2-2; 10 nucleotides agree with TRBD2. CDR1 SGHTA and CDR2 FQGNSA come from the germline V gene. This CDR3 contains 16 residues. The V gene end was trimmed by 6 bases and the J gene end by 0 bases; junction bases not matched to a gene: 4. The CDR3 coding sequence is TGTGCCAGCAGACCAGCGGGAGGGACGAACACCGGGGAGCTGTTTTTT. Amino acids: CASRPAGGTNTGELFF.